Ten or more counts support the clone carrying this T cell receptor (beta chain). As yet, its antigen is unknown. Amplification targeted TCR beta CDR3 regions from RNA transcripts. First-round RT-PCR targeting the TCR CDR3 was performed with the HTBI primer set. MiXCR, run by TCRdb on the multiplex PCR reads, gives a single entry per CDR3 protein. The table lists some 740,000 distinct CDR3 sequences, 12% to 15% of them singletons, with more than 8.5% in the top ten. This sample is drawn from a study of T cells in Graves' hyperthyroidism and ophthalmopathy. Study-wide findings and caveats: Most clonotypes that expanded in the thyroid above 0.001 also showed up in blood.

CDR1 MNHEY and CDR2 SMNVEV come from the germline V gene (reference sequence). V gave up 5 bases and J gave up 3 bases, with 21 bases separating them. This CDR3 is 17 amino acids long. Graves' hyperthyroidism without ophthalmopathy progression within 18 months was termed stable. The diagnoses drew upon clinical symptoms, serum thyroxine and TRAb, thyroid ultrasound and orbital computed tomography. Input material: blood. This rearrangement joins TRBV27 to TRBJ2-3; D is tentatively TRBD1 or TRBD2 (5 bases each). The source of this sequence is a woman aged 18 to 35 with Graves' hyperthyroidism. The CDR3 region is CASSRNTQGPHTDTQYF. Here the CDR3 DNA reads TGTGCCAGCAGTCGTAACACCCAGGGACCCCATACAGATACGCAGTATTTT.